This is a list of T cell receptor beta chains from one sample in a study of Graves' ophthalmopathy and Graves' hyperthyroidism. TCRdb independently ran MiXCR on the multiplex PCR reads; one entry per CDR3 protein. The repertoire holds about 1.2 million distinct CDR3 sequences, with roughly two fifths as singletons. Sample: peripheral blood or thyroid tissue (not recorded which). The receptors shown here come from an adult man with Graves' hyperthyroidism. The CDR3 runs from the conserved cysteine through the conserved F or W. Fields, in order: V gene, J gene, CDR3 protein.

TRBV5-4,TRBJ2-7,CASSEWSGLLGQGLYEQYF
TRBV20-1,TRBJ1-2,CSARQRGDKTNYGYTF
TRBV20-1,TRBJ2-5,CSARDFQGAVQETQYF
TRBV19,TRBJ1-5,CASSIPGREQPQHF
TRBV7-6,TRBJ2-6,CASSLGGQGAGANVLTF
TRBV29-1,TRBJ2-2,CSVDIGEAGELFF
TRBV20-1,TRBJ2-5,CSARDLSGGQEETQYF
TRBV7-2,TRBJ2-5,CASNPLAGGHETQYF
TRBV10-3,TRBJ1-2,CASSLPTAFYGYTF
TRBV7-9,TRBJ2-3,CASSFGGALGTQYF
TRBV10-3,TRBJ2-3,CAISEGQGWDTQYF
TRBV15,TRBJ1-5,CATSRGGLTRGRGNQPQHF
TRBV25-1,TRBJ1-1,CASNTVLNTEAFF
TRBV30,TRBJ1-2,CAWSPIGDRKDYGYTF
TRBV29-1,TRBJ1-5,CSVRGTGGGQPQHF
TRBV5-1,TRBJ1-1,CASSLRRHAGTEAFF
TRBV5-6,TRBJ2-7,CASSLRVEQYF
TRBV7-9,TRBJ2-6,CASSLDRSGANVLTF
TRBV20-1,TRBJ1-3,CSARADGGGNTIYF
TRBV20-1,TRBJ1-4,CSARAAGREKLFF
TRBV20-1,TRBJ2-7,CSARVRDLAYEQYF
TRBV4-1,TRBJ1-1,CASSQYRGNTEAFF
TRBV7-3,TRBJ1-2,CASSSGTGGDGYTF
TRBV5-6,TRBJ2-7,CASSLWQTIYEQYF
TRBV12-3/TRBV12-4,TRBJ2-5,CASSPKDRGKTQYF
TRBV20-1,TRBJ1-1,CSASGAGLNTEAFF
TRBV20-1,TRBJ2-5,CSALAAQGRQETQYF
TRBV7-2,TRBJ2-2,CASSLSSWDRGRWTGELFF
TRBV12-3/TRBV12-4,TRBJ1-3,CASSLAGLTGNTIYF
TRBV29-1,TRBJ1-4,CSVAISRKTNEKLFF
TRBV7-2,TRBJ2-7,CASSPPRARDEQYF
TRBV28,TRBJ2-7,CASSPPLAGGREQYF
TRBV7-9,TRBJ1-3,CASSPRVGSGNTIYF
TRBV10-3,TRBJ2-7,CAISEWGESSYEQYF
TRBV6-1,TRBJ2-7,CASSPRLAGGEQYF
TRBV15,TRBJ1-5,CATSVRIQGPQHF
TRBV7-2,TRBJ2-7,CASSPPKGRGQDYEQYF
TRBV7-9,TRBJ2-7,CASSFGDGQSTYEQYF
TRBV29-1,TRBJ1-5,CSWGGGQPQHF
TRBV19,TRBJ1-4,CASAPRDRGIELFF
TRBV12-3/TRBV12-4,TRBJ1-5,CASTQQGDQPQHF
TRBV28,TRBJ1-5,CASKTGYSNQPQHF
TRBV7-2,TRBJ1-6,CASSLMGQENSPLHF
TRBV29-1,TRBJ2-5,CSVDRPGETQYF
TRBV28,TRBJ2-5,CASREQGARETQYF
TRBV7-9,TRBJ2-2,CASSQTTGFTGELFF
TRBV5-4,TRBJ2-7,CASSHPGTGYEQYF
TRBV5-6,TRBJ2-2,CASSLVEGATYTGELFF
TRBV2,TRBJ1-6,CASSYPGQALSSPLHF
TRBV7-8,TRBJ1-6,CASSLAGGSGSPLHF
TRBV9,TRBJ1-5,CASSQVATDQPQHF
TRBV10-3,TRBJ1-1,CAISSRTLMGSEAFF
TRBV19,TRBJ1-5,CASSDRDRRAGNQPQHF